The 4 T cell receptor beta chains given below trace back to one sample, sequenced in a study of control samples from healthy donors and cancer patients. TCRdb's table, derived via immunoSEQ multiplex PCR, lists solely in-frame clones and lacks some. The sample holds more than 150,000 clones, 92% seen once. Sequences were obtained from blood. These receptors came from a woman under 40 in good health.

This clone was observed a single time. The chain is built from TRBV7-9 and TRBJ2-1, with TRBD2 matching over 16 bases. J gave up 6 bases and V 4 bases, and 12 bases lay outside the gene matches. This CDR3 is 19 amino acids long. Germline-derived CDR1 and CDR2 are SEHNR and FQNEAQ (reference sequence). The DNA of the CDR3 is TGTGCCAGCAGCTCCCCGGGACTAGCGGGAGGGCGACAACCCAATGAGCAGTTCTTC. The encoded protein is CASSSPGLAGGRQPNEQFF.

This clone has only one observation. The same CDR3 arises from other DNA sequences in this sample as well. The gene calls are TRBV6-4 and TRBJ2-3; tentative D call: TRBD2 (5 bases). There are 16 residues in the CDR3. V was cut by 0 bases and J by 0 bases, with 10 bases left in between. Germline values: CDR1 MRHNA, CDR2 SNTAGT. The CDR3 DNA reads TGTGCCAGCAGTGACTCGGCGGGCGGGAGCACAGATACGCAGTATTTT. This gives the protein CASSDSAGGSTDTQYF.

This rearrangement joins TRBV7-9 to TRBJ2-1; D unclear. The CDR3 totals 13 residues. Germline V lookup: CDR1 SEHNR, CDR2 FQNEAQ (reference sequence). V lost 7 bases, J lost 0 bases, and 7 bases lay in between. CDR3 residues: CASTLSSYNEQFF. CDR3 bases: TGTGCCAGCACCCTGAGCTCCTACAATGAGCAGTTCTTC.

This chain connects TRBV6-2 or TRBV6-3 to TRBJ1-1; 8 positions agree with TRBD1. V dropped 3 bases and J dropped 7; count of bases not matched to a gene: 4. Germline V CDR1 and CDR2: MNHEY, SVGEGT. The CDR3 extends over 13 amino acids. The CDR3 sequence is CASSYFDRGEAFF. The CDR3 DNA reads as TGTGCCAGCAGTTATTTCGACAGGGGTGAAGCTTTCTTT.